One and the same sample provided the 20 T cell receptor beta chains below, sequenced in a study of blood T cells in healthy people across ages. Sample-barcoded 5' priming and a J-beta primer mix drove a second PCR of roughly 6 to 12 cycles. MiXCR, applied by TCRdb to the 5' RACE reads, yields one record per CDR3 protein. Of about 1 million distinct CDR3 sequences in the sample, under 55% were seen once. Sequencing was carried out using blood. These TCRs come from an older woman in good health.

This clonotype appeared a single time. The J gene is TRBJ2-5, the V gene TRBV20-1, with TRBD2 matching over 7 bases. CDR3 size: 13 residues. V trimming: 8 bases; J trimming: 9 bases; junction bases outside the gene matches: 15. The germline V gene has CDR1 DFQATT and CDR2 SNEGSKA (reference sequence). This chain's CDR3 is CSTHARELEAQYF. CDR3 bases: TGCAGTACGCACGCGCGGGAGTTGGAGGCCCAGTACTTC.

In nucleotides, the CDR3 is TGTGCCAGCAGTGCGGCAGCCTACGAGCAGTACTTC. Residues: CASSAAAYEQYF. The genes are TRBV2 and TRBJ2-7; D uncertain. This CDR3 is built from 12 residues. Trimming removed 4 bases from V and 2 bases from J, with 6 bases in between. CDR1 SNHLY and CDR2 FYNNEI come from the germline V gene. The entire variable domain, with the rest obtained from reference TRBV2 and TRBJ2-7, is as follows: EPEVTQTPSHQVTQMGQEVILRCVPISNHLYFYWYRQILGQKVEFLVSFYNNEISEKSEIFDDQFSVERPDGSNFTLKIRSTKLEDSAMYFCASSAAAYEQYFGPGTRLTVT.

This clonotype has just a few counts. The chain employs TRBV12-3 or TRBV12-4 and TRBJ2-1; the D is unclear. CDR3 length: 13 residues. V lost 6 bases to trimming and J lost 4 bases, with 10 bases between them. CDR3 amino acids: CASSNTEYNEQFF. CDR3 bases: TGTGCCAGCAGCAACACGGAGTACAATGAGCAGTTCTTC.

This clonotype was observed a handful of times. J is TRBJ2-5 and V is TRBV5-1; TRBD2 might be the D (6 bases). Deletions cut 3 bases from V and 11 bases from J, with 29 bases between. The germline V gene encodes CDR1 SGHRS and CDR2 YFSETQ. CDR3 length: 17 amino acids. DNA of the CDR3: TGCGCCAGCAGCTCCCAGCGGGCCCCCGTCGCGTACAATGAGCAGTACTTC. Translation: CASSSQRAPVAYNEQYF.

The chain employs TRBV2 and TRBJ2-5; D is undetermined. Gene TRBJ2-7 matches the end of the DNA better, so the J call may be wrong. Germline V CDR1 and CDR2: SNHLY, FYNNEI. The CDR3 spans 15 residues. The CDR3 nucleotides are TGTGCCAGCAGTTATGTAACGATAACTTTCTACGAGCAGTACTTC. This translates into CASSYVTITFYEQYF.

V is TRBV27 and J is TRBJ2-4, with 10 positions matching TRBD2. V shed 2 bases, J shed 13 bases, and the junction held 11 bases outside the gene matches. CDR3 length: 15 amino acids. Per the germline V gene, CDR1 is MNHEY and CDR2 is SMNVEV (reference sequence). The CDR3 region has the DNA TGTGCCAGCAGTTTAGGGTCTAGCGGGGGTTATGAGCAGTACTTC. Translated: CASSLGSSGGYEQYF.

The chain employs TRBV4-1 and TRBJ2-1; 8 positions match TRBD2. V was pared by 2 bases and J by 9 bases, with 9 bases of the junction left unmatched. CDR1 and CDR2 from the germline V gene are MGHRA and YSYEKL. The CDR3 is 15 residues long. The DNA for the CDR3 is TGCGCCAGCAGCCAACCGGGACTAGTAGTATGTGAGCAGTTCTTC. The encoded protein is CASSQPGLVVCEQFF.

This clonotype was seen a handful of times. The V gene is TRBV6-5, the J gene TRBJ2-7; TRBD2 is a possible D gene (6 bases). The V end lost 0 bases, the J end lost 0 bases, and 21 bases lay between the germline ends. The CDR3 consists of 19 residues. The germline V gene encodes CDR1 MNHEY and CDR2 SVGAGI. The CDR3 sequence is CASSYSPRPYSGNSYEQYF. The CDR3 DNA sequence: TGTGCCAGCAGTTACTCCCCACGTCCTTATAGCGGAAACTCCTACGAGCAGTACTTC.

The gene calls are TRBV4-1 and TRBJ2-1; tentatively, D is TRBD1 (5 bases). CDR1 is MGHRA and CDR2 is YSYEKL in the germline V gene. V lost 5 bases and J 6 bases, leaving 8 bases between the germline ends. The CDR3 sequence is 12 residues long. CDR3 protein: CASSGQSNEQFF. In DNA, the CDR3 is TGCGCCAGCAGCGGACAAAGCAATGAGCAGTTCTTC.

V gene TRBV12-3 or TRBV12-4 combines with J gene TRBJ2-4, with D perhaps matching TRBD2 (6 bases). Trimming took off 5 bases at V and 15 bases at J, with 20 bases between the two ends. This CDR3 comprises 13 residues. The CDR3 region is CASSTTRTATLYF. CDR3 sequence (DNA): TGTGCCAGCAGTACGACTAGAACGGCGACCCTGTACTTC.

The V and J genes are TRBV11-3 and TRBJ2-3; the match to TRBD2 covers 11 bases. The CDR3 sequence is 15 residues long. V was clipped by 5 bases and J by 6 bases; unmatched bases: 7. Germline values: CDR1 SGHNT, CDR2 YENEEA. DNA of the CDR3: TGTGCCAGCAGCCCGGGACTAGCGGACGTGGATACGCAGTATTTT. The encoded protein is CASSPGLADVDTQYF.

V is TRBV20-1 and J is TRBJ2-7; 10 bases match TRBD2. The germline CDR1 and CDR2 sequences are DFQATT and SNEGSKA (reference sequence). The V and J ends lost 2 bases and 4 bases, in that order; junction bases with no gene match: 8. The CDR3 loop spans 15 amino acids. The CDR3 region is CSARSGAGGIYEQYF. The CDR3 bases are TGCAGTGCTAGATCTGGAGCGGGAGGGATATACGAGCAGTACTTC.

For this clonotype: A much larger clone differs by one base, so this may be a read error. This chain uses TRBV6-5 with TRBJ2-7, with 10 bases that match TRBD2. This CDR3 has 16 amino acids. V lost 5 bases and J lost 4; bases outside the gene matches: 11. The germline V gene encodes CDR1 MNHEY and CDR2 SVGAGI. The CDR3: CASSHRLAGGLYEQYF. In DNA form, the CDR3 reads TGTGCCAGCAGTCACAGACTAGCGGGTGGATTATACGAGCAGTACTTC.

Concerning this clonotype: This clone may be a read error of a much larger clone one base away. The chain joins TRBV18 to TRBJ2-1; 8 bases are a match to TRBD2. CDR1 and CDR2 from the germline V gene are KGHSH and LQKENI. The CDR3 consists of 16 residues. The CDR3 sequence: CAGSPQAGEIHNEQFF. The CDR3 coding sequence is TGTGCCGGCTCACCACAAGCGGGAGAAATCCACAATGAGCAGTTCTTC.

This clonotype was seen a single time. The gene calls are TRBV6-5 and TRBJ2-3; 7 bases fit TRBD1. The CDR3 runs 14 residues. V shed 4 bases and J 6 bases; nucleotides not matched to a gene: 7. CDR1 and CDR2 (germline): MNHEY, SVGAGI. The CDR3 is CASSCDRVQDTQYF. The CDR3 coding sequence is TGTGCCAGCAGTTGCGACAGGGTCCAGGATACGCAGTATTTT.

CDR3 nucleotide sequence: TGCGCCAGCAGCTTGACGACTAGCGGGAGGGCCATCAATGAGCAGTTCTTC. Translated: CASSLTTSGRAINEQFF. The chain links TRBV5-1 to TRBJ2-1; TRBD2 matches at 14 bases. J gave up 6 bases and V 1 base, and 6 bases lay outside the gene matches. This CDR3 contains 17 residues. Germline V gene sequence: CDR1 SGHRS, CDR2 YFSETQ.

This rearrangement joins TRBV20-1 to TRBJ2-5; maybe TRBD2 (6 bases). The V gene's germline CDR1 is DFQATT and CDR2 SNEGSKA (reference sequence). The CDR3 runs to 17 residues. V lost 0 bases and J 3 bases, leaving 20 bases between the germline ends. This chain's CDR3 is CSARDLFVRGTEETQYF. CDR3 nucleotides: TGCAGTGCTAGAGATCTGTTTGTCCGCGGGACGGAAGAGACCCAGTACTTC.

CDR3 sequence (DNA): TGTGCCAGCAACTACCTCGGGGTGTCGGGTGAGCAGTACTTC. Translated: CASNYLGVSGEQYF. This rearrangement joins TRBV6-2 or TRBV6-3 to TRBJ2-5; D is possibly TRBD2 (5 bases). CDR3 length: 14 amino acids. Germline V gene lookup returns CDR1 MNHEY and CDR2 SVGEGT. Trimming removed 7 bases from V and 11 bases from J, with 23 bases in between.

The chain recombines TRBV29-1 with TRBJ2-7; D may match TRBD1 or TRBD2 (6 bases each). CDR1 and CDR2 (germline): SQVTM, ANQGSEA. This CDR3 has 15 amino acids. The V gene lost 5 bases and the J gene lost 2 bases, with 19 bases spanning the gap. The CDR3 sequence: CSVPKLGGKAYEQYF. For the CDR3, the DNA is TGCAGCGTTCCCAAACTAGGGGGGAAAGCCTACGAGCAGTACTTC.

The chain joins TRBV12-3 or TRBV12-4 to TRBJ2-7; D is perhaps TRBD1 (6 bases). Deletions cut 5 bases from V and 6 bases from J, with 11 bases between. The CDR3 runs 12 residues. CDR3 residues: CASSITGFEQYF. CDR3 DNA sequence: TGTGCCAGCAGTATAACAGGGTTCGAGCAGTACTTC.